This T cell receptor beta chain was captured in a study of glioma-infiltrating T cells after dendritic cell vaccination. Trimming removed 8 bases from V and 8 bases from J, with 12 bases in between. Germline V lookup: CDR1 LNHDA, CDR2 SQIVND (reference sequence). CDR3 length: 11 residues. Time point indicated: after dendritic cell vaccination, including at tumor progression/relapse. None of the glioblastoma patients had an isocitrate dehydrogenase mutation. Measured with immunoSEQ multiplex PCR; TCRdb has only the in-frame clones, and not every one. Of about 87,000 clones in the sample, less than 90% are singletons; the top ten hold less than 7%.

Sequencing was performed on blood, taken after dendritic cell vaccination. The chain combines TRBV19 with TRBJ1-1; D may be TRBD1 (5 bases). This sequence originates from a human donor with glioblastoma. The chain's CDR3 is CASGGVREAFF. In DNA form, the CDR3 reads TGTGCCAGTGGGGGGGTAAGGGAAGCTTTCTTT.